The rows below give T cell receptor beta chains drawn from one sample of a study of blood T cell repertoires in COVID-19. Profiled with immunoSEQ multiplex PCR; TCRdb holds only in-frame clones, not every one. The table has some 87,000 clones, 70% to 90% seen once. Sequenced input: peripheral blood. Every receptor here comes from a woman aged 65 to 85 with active or convalescent COVID-19. CDR3s include the opening cysteine and the closing phenylalanine or tryptophan. A D gene is named only where the DNA matches it firmly. Clone size appears in some rows only: once, few, many, or a class for an expanded clone.

once	TRBJ1-6	TRBV5-1	NA	CASSFGASSYNSPLHF	TGCGCCAGCAGCTTTGGGGCGAGCTCCTATAATTCACCCCTCCACTTT
few	TRBJ2-1	TRBV4-3	TRBD2	CASSQTWGRGEYNEQFF	TGCGCCAGCAGCCAAACCTGGGGCCGGGGGGAGTACAATGAGCAGTTCTTC
NA	TRBJ2-2	TRBV11-2	TRBD1	CASSPWTGGTGELFF	TGTGCCAGCAGCCCTTGGACAGGGGGGACCGGGGAGCTGTTTTTT
NA	TRBJ1-1	TRBV18	TRBD1	CASSPGQVPMNTEAFF	TGTGCCAGCTCACCCGGACAGGTCCCCATGAACACTGAAGCTTTCTTT
NA	TRBJ2-2	TRBV5-1	TRBD1	CASSYGTGTGELFF	TGCGCCAGCAGCTATGGGACAGGGACCGGGGAGCTGTTTTTT
NA	TRBJ1-5	TRBV5-1	TRBD1	CASSLEGGRNQPQHF	TGCGCCAGCAGCTTGGAAGGGGGCCGAAATCAGCCCCAGCATTTT
NA	TRBJ2-7	TRBV6-5	TRBD1	CASSSTGGEQYF	TGTGCCAGCAGTAGTACAGGGGGCGAGCAGTACTTC
NA	TRBJ2-2	TRBV5-1	TRBD1	CASSQGQGAGTGELFF	TGCGCCAGCAGCCAAGGACAGGGGGCTGGCACCGGGGAGCTGTTTTTT
NA	TRBJ2-5	TRBV5-6	TRBD1	CASSAGTADQETQYF	TGTGCCAGCAGCGCCGGGACAGCCGATCAAGAGACCCAGTACTTC
few	TRBJ1-2	TRBV6-1	NA	CASTTGTLYGYTF	TGTGCCAGCACCACAGGGACCCTCTATGGCTACACCTTC
NA	TRBJ1-1	TRBV12-5	NA	CASGFSRSGGNTEAFF	TGTGCTAGTGGTTTCTCTCGGTCGGGGGGAAACACTGAAGCTTTCTTT
NA	TRBJ2-7	TRBV7-6	NA	CASTFADQQYF	TGTGCCAGCACTTTTGCAGATCAGCAGTACTTC
NA	TRBJ1-1	TRBV27	TRBD1	CASSLYRDSREAFF	TGTGCCAGCAGTTTATACCGGGACAGTAGAGAAGCTTTCTTT
NA	TRBJ1-2	TRBV7-2	NA	CASSPPNAGISGYTF	TGTGCCAGCAGCCCTCCTAACGCGGGGATTTCTGGCTACACCTTC
NA	TRBJ2-7	TRBV11-2	TRBD2	CASSPPSGGRYEQYF	TGTGCCAGCAGCCCACCTAGCGGGGGGAGGTACGAGCAGTACTTC
NA	TRBJ2-7	TRBV6-2/TRBV6-3	TRBD2	CASSYSSNEPGGYEQYF	TGTGCCAGCAGTTACTCAAGTAACGAACCGGGGGGTTACGAGCAGTACTTC
NA	TRBJ1-2	TRBV9	NA	CASSVPGNYGYTF	TGTGCCAGCAGCGTACCAGGGAACTATGGCTACACCTTC
NA	TRBJ1-4	TRBV18	NA	CASSPNREGTNEKLFF	TGTGCCAGCTCACCAAACAGGGAGGGGACTAATGAAAAACTGTTTTTT
NA	TRBJ2-1	TRBV28	TRBD1	CASSVRGTGGREQFF	TGTGCCAGCAGTGTCCGAGGGACAGGGGGCCGAGAGCAGTTCTTC
NA	TRBJ2-5	TRBV19	NA	CASSMWGPQETQYF	TGTGCCAGTAGTATGTGGGGGCCCCAAGAGACCCAGTACTTC
few	TRBJ1-6	TRBV18	TRBD1	CASSPLDRDSPLHF	TGTGCCAGCTCACCCTTAGACAGGGATTCACCCCTCCACTTT
NA	TRBJ1-1	TRBV11-2	TRBD1	CASSAPGQGEAFF	TGTGCCAGCAGCGCCCCCGGACAGGGCGAAGCTTTCTTT
NA	TRBJ2-3	TRBV5-1	TRBD2	CASSPVLAGATDTQYF	TGCGCCAGCAGCCCCGTACTAGCGGGGGCGACAGATACGCAGTATTTT
NA	TRBJ1-6	TRBV6-5	TRBD1	CASRGTADNSPLHF	TGTGCCAGCAGGGGGACAGCGGATAATTCACCCCTCCACTTT
NA	TRBJ2-5	TRBV11-2	TRBD2	CASSAWSGGWETQYF	TGTGCCAGCAGCGCGTGGTCGGGGGGTTGGGAGACCCAGTACTTC
NA	TRBJ1-5	TRBV6-5	NA	CASSYTGSQIKHF	TGTGCCAGCAGCTACACAGGGTCCCAAATAAAGCATTTT
NA	TRBJ1-1	TRBV2	TRBD1	CASSLTGADTEAFF	TGTGCCAGCAGTTTGACAGGGGCGGACACTGAAGCTTTCTTT
NA	TRBJ2-7	TRBV5-5	NA	CASRGQGPSYEQYF	TGTGCCAGCAGGGGGCAGGGCCCTTCCTACGAGCAGTACTTC
NA	TRBJ1-1	TRBV2	NA	CASSLQGNTEAFF	TGTGCCAGCAGTCTCCAGGGGAACACTGAAGCTTTCTTT
few	TRBJ1-2	TRBV25-1	NA	CASSEQNYGYTF	TGTGCCAGCAGTGAACAGAACTATGGCTACACCTTC
few	TRBJ1-1	TRBV6-5	TRBD1	CASSLIGQGAEAFF	TGTGCCAGCAGCCTCATCGGACAGGGGGCTGAAGCTTTCTTT